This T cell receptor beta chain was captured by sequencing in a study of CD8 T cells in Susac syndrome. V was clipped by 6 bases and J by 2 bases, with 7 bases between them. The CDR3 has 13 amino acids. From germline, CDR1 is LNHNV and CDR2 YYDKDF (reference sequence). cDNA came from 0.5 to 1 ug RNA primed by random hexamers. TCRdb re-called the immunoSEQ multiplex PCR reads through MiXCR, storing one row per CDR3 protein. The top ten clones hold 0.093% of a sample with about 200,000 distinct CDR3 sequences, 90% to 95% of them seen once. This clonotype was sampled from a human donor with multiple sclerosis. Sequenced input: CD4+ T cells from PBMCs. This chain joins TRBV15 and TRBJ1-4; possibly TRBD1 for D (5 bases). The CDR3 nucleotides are TGTGCCACCAGACGGGGCACTAATGAAAAACTGTTTTTT. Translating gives CATRRGTNEKLFF.